Below are 29 T cell receptor beta chains sequenced from a single sample in a study of T cells after yellow fever vaccination. MiXCR, applied by TCRdb to the 5' RACE reads, yields one record per CDR3 protein. Of roughly 500,000 distinct CDR3 sequences in the sample, about a fifth were seen once. This material consisted of PBMCs, taken 15 days after the yellow fever booster vaccination. The source is a man in his thirties or forties who received the YFV17D yellow fever vaccine.

This chain links TRBV5-1 with TRBJ2-7, with TRBD2 matching 7 bases. This CDR3 is 16 amino acids long. With V trimmed by 0 bases and J by 2 bases, 8 bases remained unmatched. Germline V gene lookup returns CDR1 SGHRS and CDR2 YFSETQ. The CDR3 is CASSLELAGATYEQYF. CDR3 sequence (DNA): TGCGCCAGCAGCTTGGAATTGGCGGGAGCTACCTACGAGCAGTACTTC.

CDR3 bases: TGTGCCAGCAGCTTAGCGGGGGGCCGAGAAGCTTTCTTT. Amino acid sequence: CASSLAGGREAFF. The rearrangement uses TRBV11-2 and TRBJ1-1; the D gene is possibly TRBD1 (6 bases). Germline V gene sequence: CDR1 SGHAT, CDR2 FQNNGV. The V gene lost 1 base and the J gene lost 8 bases, with 11 bases spanning the gap. The CDR3 loop spans 13 amino acids.

The rearrangement links TRBV7-2 to TRBJ1-1, with D maybe TRBD1 (5 bases). The ends were cut back, 3 bases at V and 4 bases at J, with 15 bases in the middle. This CDR3 spans 15 amino acids. The germline V gene encodes CDR1 SGHTA and CDR2 FQGNSA. In DNA form, the CDR3 reads TGTGCCAGCAGCTTGTTGTCAGGGTGGGGCACTGAAGCTTTCTTT. Protein: CASSLLSGWGTEAFF.

This clonotype was found a few times. The chain carries TRBV5-5 and TRBJ2-1, with D unclear. V was trimmed by 4 bases and J by 2 bases, leaving 13 bases between them. Per germline, CDR1 SGHKS and CDR2 YYEKEE (reference sequence). The CDR3 consists of 15 residues. For the CDR3, the DNA is TGTGCCAGCAGCCTGGACGTCCCAGCCTACAATGAGCAGTTCTTC. Residues: CASSLDVPAYNEQFF. The full variable domain, rest sourced from reference TRBV5-5 and TRBJ2-1, is DAGVTQSPTHLIKTRGQQVTLRCSPISGHKSVSWYQQVLGQGPQFIFQYYEKEERGRGNFPDRFSARQFPNYSSELNVNALLLGDSALYLCASSLDVPAYNEQFFGPGTRLTVL.

The V gene is TRBV2, the J gene TRBJ1-5; D possibly corresponds to TRBD1 (5 bases). Trimming pared 8 bases from V and 0 bases from J, leaving 11 bases between. The CDR3 extends over 14 amino acids. Germline V gene data show CDR1 as SNHLY and CDR2 as FYNNEI. In nucleotides, the CDR3 is TGTGCCAGCGGGGCGGGTCATAGCAATCAGCCCCAGCATTTT. As protein: CASGAGHSNQPQHF.

The chain carries TRBV28 and TRBJ2-7; 10 bases are a match to TRBD2. CDR1 and CDR2 from the germline V gene are MDHEN and SYDVKM. The J segment lost 7 bases and the V segment lost 6 bases, leaving 9 bases of the junction unmatched. CDR3 length: 14 amino acids. The CDR3 here is CASRAISGRGEQYF. CDR3 in DNA: TGTGCCAGCAGGGCTATCAGCGGGAGGGGAGAGCAGTACTTC.

There are many counts of this clonotype. The chain couples TRBV18 to TRBJ2-7; D is ambiguous. CDR1 is KGHSH and CDR2 is LQKENI in the germline V gene. V lost 2 bases and J lost 3, with 8 bases in between. This CDR3 spans 13 amino acids. CDR3 in amino acids: CASSPIGGYEQYF. The CDR3 region has the DNA TGTGCCAGCTCACCAATAGGTGGCTACGAGCAGTACTTC. Full variable domain (remainder filled in from reference TRBV18 and TRBJ2-7): NAGVMQNPRHLVRRRGQEARLRCSPMKGHSHVYWYRQLPEEGLKFMVYLQKENIIDESGMPKERFSAEFPKEGPSILRIQQVVRGDSAAYFCASSPIGGYEQYFGPGTRLTVT.

This chain joins TRBV29-1 and TRBJ2-7, with TRBD2 identical over 9 bases. The CDR3 totals 13 residues. With V trimmed by 3 bases and J by 3 bases, 3 bases remained unmatched. The germline gives CDR1 SQVTM, CDR2 ANQGSEA. The CDR3 region is CSVDLAGNYEQYF. DNA for the CDR3: TGCAGCGTTGACCTAGCGGGAAACTACGAGCAGTACTTC.

This chain links TRBV7-2 with TRBJ2-1; TRBD2 matches at 12 bases. The ends lost 3 bases at V and 6 bases at J; junction bases unmatched: 3. This CDR3 comprises 15 residues. CDR1 and CDR2 from the germline V gene are SGHTA and FQGNSA. The CDR3 DNA follows: TGTGCCAGCAGCTTCCTAGCGGGAGGGGGCAATGAGCAGTTCTTC. Protein: CASSFLAGGGNEQFF.

The gene calls are TRBV12-3 or TRBV12-4 and TRBJ2-2; unclear D gene. The CDR3 extends over 12 amino acids. The V gene lost 8 bases and the J gene lost 7 bases, with 11 bases spanning the gap. CDR3 bases: TGTGCCAGCTGGGCCGACCGCGGGGAGCTGTTTTTT. This sequence encodes CASWADRGELFF.

This clonotype showed up just a few times. The chain has TRBV7-2 and TRBJ2-5, with 7 bases fitting TRBD1. J gave up 0 bases and V 5 bases, and 3 bases lay outside the gene matches. This CDR3 region has 14 residues. Germline-derived CDR1 and CDR2 are SGHTA and FQGNSA. CDR3 nucleotides: TGTGCCAGCAGCCCGGACAGGTACCAAGAGACCCAGTACTTC. Residues: CASSPDRYQETQYF. The variable domain in full, with the rest retrieved from reference TRBV7-2 and TRBJ2-5, is GAGVSQSPSNKVTEKGKDVELRCDPISGHTALYWYRQSLGQGLEFLIYFQGNSAPDKSGLPSDRFSAERTGGSVSTLTIQRTQQEDSAVYLCASSPDRYQETQYFGPGTRLLVL.

In this sample, this clonotype turned up a few times. The chain carries TRBV5-1 and TRBJ1-1; D is possibly TRBD1 (6 bases). Germline values: CDR1 SGHRS, CDR2 YFSETQ. V was cut by 0 bases and J by 1 base, with 10 bases left in between. This CDR3 has 15 residues. The CDR3 DNA reads TGCGCCAGCAGCTTGGTACCGGGGGCGAACACTGAAGCTTTCTTT. This codes for CASSLVPGANTEAFF.

The chain recombines TRBV20-1 with TRBJ2-1; weak D call: TRBD1 (5 bases). Deletions cut 3 bases from V and 10 bases from J, with 19 bases between. From germline, CDR1 is DFQATT and CDR2 SNEGSKA (reference sequence). The CDR3 loop spans 14 amino acids. CDR3 in amino acids: CSASGARQGNEQFF. The CDR3 region has the DNA TGCAGTGCTAGTGGCGCCCGGCAGGGAAACGAGCAGTTCTTC.

This clonotype was picked up a small number of times. The chain uses TRBV5-5 and TRBJ2-5, with D tentatively TRBD2 (6 bases). The V and J ends lost 2 bases and 3 bases respectively, with 11 bases between them. The CDR3 runs to 14 residues. CDR1 SGHKS and CDR2 YYEKEE come from the germline V gene (reference sequence). CDR3 sequence reads: CASSFRGGEETQYF. The CDR3, as DNA: TGTGCCAGCAGCTTCCGGGGAGGCGAAGAGACCCAGTACTTC.

The CDR3 DNA is TGTGCCTGGAGCACTAGCGGGAGTACTGAGCAGTTCTTC. This sequence encodes CAWSTSGSTEQFF. J is TRBJ2-1 and V is TRBV30; 11 positions match TRBD2. Germline assignment: CDR1 GTSNPN and CDR2 SVGIG (reference sequence). The V segment lost 3 bases and the J segment 9 bases; nucleotides outside the gene matches: 4. This CDR3 has 13 amino acids.

The sample holds a few counts of this clonotype. The rearrangement links TRBV29-1 to TRBJ2-7; unclear D gene. Germline CDR1 and CDR2: SQVTM and ANQGSEA. The V end was cut by 5 bases, the J end by 7 bases, with 15 bases between. The CDR3 sequence is 12 residues long. CDR3: CSVLASTREQYF. For the CDR3, the DNA is TGCAGCGTTTTGGCGTCGACGCGGGAGCAGTACTTC.

This chain links TRBV30 with TRBJ2-1, with 15 bases fitting TRBD2. Unmatched junction bases numbered 21, after V lost 4 bases and J lost 8 bases. Germline CDR1 and CDR2: GTSNPN and SVGIG (reference sequence). This CDR3 region has 20 residues. CDR3: CAWTKRGRGLAGGIGDEQFF. CDR3 nucleotide sequence: TGTGCCTGGACTAAGAGGGGTCGTGGACTAGCGGGAGGGATCGGCGATGAGCAGTTCTTC.

The chain combines TRBV12-3 or TRBV12-4 with TRBJ2-2; 7 bases align to TRBD2. J was trimmed by 5 bases and V by 3 bases; bases with no gene match: 9. The CDR3 runs to 16 residues. The CDR3 here is CASSFPRTGGTGELFF. The DNA of the CDR3 is TGTGCCAGCAGTTTCCCTCGTACGGGGGGTACCGGGGAGCTGTTTTTT.

This clonotype was observed a handful of times. The chain uses TRBV7-3 and TRBJ1-6; TRBD1 matches at 7 bases. CDR3 length: 14 residues. V gave up 5 bases and J gave up 7 bases; unmatched junction bases: 5. The germline V gene has CDR1 SGHTA and CDR2 FQGTGA. The CDR3 bases are TGTGCCAGCAGCCTCCGGGACAGAAATTCACCCCTCCACTTT. Protein: CASSLRDRNSPLHF.

The chain has TRBV12-3 or TRBV12-4 and TRBJ1-3; D possibly corresponds to TRBD1 (5 bases). CDR3 size: 14 residues. V was pared by 3 bases and J by 4 bases, with 10 bases between. CDR3 amino acids: CASSFVRDGNTIYF. The CDR3 DNA reads as TGTGCCAGCAGTTTCGTCAGGGACGGAAACACCATATATTTT.

This clonotype came up a few times. The chain couples TRBV4-2 to TRBJ2-5, with 7 bases aligning to TRBD2. V lost 0 bases and J lost 3; bases outside the gene matches: 7. Germline CDR1 reads LGHNA; CDR2 reads YNFKEQ. CDR3 length: 16 residues. The CDR3 sequence is CASSQDVGLREETQYF. DNA of the CDR3: TGTGCCAGCAGCCAAGATGTGGGACTACGCGAAGAGACCCAGTACTTC.

The chain joins TRBV28 to TRBJ2-3; D uncertain. Germline V gene lookup returns CDR1 MDHEN and CDR2 SYDVKM. The CDR3 loop spans 11 amino acids. V was trimmed by 7 bases and J by 5 bases, leaving 7 bases between them. The CDR3 DNA sequence: TGTGCCAGCAAATCAGAAGATACGCAGTATTTT. Translating it yields CASKSEDTQYF.

This clonotype was counted between two and nine times. This chain links TRBV7-2 with TRBJ2-7; 8 nucleotides agree with TRBD2. V was pared by 5 bases and J by 5 bases, with 14 bases of the junction left unmatched. Germline V gives CDR1 SGHTA, CDR2 FQGNSA. This CDR3 is 16 amino acids long. CDR3 DNA: TGTGCCAGCAGCGACGATGAGCGGGAGATACTCCACGAGCAGTACTTC. Its translation is CASSDDEREILHEQYF.

The V and J genes are TRBV6-5 and TRBJ2-7; 7 bases match TRBD1. The CDR3 is made up of 15 amino acids. The trim removed 2 bases at V and 1 base at J, leaving 5 bases unmatched. The germline gives CDR1 MNHEY, CDR2 SVGAGI. CDR3 DNA: TGTGCCAGCAGTTACCGGGACAGATTATCCTACGAGCAGTACTTC. Translated, it gives CASSYRDRLSYEQYF.

The chain recombines TRBV6-2 or TRBV6-3 with TRBJ2-3; D unclear. Germline CDR1 reads MNHEY; CDR2 reads SVGEGT. CDR3 length: 14 amino acids. V was shortened by 3 bases and J by 4 bases, with 11 bases between the two germline ends. CDR3 coding DNA: TGTGCCAGCAGTTATGCTGGGGATGCAGATACGCAGTATTTT. This gives the protein CASSYAGDADTQYF.

This clonotype was picked up a small number of times. The CDR3: CASSYSLLNTEAFF. As DNA, the CDR3 is TGTGCCAGCAGTTACTCCTTACTGAACACTGAAGCTTTCTTT. This rearrangement joins TRBV6-2 or TRBV6-3 to TRBJ1-1; D gene ambiguous. V lost 0 bases and J lost 0, with 5 bases in between. From germline, CDR1 is MNHEY and CDR2 SVGEGT. The CDR3 has 14 residues.

This chain's CDR3 is CASSLDRIAGELFF. The CDR3 DNA is TGTGCCAGCAGCTTAGATAGGATCGCCGGGGAGCTGTTTTTT. The V call is TRBV7-2, the J call TRBJ2-2; no firm D call. Germline V gene data show CDR1 as SGHTA and CDR2 as FQGNSA. Trimming removed 1 base at V and 6 bases at J, with 9 bases between. The CDR3 covers 14 residues.

This clonotype was recorded only once. The chain has TRBV7-2 and TRBJ2-7, with D possibly matching TRBD1 (6 bases). The length of the CDR3 is 13 residues. Between the trimmed V and J ends, which lost 5 bases and 7 bases, there was a span of 15 bases. Germline V gene data show CDR1 as SGHTA and CDR2 as FQGNSA. The CDR3 protein is CASSPRQAMEQYF. The CDR3 nucleotides are TGTGCCAGCAGCCCCAGACAGGCCATGGAGCAGTACTTC.

V is TRBV29-1 and J is TRBJ2-2, with D uncertain. V shed 3 bases and J shed 4 bases, with 9 bases lying between them. Germline V lookup: CDR1 SQVTM, CDR2 ANQGSEA. The CDR3 has 13 residues. The CDR3 loop reads CSVEGGRTGELFF. In DNA form, the CDR3 reads TGCAGCGTTGAGGGCGGACGCACCGGGGAGCTGTTTTTT.